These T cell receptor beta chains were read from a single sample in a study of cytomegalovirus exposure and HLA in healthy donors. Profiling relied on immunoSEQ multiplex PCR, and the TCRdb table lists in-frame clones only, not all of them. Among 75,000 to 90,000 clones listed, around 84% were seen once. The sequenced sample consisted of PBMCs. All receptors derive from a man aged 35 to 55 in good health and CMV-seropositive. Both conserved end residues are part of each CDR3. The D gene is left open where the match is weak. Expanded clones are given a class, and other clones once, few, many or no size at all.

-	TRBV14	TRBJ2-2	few	TGTGCCAGCAGCCGCCTAACCGGGGAGCTGTTTTTT	CASSRLTGELFF
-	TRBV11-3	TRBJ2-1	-	TGTGCCAGCAGCTTAGTCCGGGACACGGGAGAGCAGTTCTTC	CASSLVRDTGEQFF
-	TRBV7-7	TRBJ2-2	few	TGTGCTAGCAGCTCCTCACAGGGCACCGGGGAGCTGTTTTTT	CASSSSQGTGELFF
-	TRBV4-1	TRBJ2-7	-	TGCGCCAGCAGCCAAGGGGCTACAGGCTACGAGCAGTACTTC	CASSQGATGYEQYF
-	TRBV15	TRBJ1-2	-	TGTGCCACCAGCAGAGATTTAGACAATAGTGGCTACACCTTC	CATSRDLDNSGYTF
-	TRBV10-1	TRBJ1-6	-	TGCGCCAGCAGTGAGGCAGGCCCCAGGTTTTCACCCCTCCACTTT	CASSEAGPRFSPLHF
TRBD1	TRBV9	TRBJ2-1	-	TGTGCCAGCAGCCACACCGGGACAGGGGAAGGTGAGCAGTTCTTC	CASSHTGTGEGEQFF
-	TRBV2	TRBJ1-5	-	TGTGCCAGCAGTATGCAGACAACTTCAAATCAGCCCCAGCATTTT	CASSMQTTSNQPQHF
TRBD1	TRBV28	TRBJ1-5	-	TGTGCCACCAAAGACAGGGGTAGCAATCAGCCCCAGCATTTT	CATKDRGSNQPQHF
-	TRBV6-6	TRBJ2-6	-	TGTGCCAGCAGAGCGGACGGCTCTGGGGCCAACGTCCTGACTTTC	CASRADGSGANVLTF
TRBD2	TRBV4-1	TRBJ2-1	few	TGCGCCAGCAGCCAAGGTTCGGGAGGCTCCTACAATGAGCAGTTCTTC	CASSQGSGGSYNEQFF
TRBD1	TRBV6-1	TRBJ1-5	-	TGTGCCAGCAGTGAAGCCGGGACAGGGTCGTATCCCCAGCATTTT	CASSEAGTGSYPQHF
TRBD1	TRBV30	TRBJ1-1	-	TGTGCCTGGAGTGTCCCCCCCCGGGACAGGACTCCCAAGAACACTGAAGCTTTCTTT	CAWSVPPRDRTPKNTEAFF
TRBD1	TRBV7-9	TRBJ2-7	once	TGTGCCAGCAGTCAGACAGGGGTCCACGAGCAGTACTTC	CASSQTGVHEQYF
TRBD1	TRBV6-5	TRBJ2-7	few	TGTGCCAGCAGACCGGACAGGGGATCCTACGAGCAGTACTTC	CASRPDRGSYEQYF
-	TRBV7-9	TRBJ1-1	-	TGTGCCAGCAGCCCCGGGACTCCAAACACTGAAGCTTTCTTT	CASSPGTPNTEAFF
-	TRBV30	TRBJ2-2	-	TGTGCCTGGACCAGGGGTTCGGCCACCGGGGAGCTGTTTTTT	CAWTRGSATGELFF